One sample yielded the 28 T cell receptor beta chains listed below, sequenced in a study of blood T cell repertoires in COVID-19. The data were produced by immunoSEQ multiplex PCR, yet TCRdb's version contains in-frame clones alone and is incomplete. The sample includes about 200,000 clones, 75% to 90% seen only once; the top ten take roughly 8%. The specimen sequenced was peripheral blood. The receptors come from a woman of 80 years or more with COVID-19, enrolled during active disease.

This clone was recorded once. This chain uses TRBV28 with TRBJ1-1, with D uncertain. Trimming shortened V by 4 bases and J by 1 base, and 19 bases separated the two germline ends. The length of the CDR3 is 17 residues. Germline V lookup: CDR1 MDHEN, CDR2 SYDVKM. For the CDR3, the DNA is TGTGCCAGCAGTTCTAGTTCTGGCCCGGTAGGGAACACTGAAGCTTTCTTT. It translates to CASSSSSGPVGNTEAFF. Together with reference TRBV28 and TRBJ1-1, the CDR3 gives the full variable domain: DVKVTQSSRYLVKRTGEKVFLECVQDMDHENMFWYRQDPGLGLRLIYFSYDVKMKEKGDIPEGYSVSREKKERFSLILESASTNQTSMYLCASSSSSGPVGNTEAFFGQGTRLTVV.

DNA for the CDR3: TGTGCCAGCAGCTTAGCGTCCGGGACTAGTAACGATGAGCAGTTCTTC. The encoded protein is CASSLASGTSNDEQFF. The rearrangement links TRBV7-2 to TRBJ2-1; TRBD2 matches 8 bases. V shed 0 bases, J shed 8 bases, and the junction held 9 bases outside the gene matches. This CDR3 spans 16 amino acids. The germline CDR1 and CDR2 sequences are SGHTA and FQGNSA.

The chain employs TRBV24-1 and TRBJ1-3; 7 bases align to TRBD1. This CDR3 region has 14 residues. In germline, CDR1 is KGHDR, CDR2 SFDVKD. V lost 7 bases and J lost 4; bases outside the gene matches: 6. This CDR3 reads CATRPGQRGNTIYF. CDR3 sequence (DNA): TGTGCCACCAGACCGGGACAGAGGGGAAACACCATATATTTT.

The chain carries TRBV7-8 and TRBJ1-6; TRBD1 is a possible D gene (6 bases). V was cut by 5 bases and J by 8 bases, with 19 bases left in between. Germline V gene sequence: CDR1 SGHVS, CDR2 FQNEAQ. CDR3 length: 16 residues. The CDR3 protein is CASSATLGGRDSPLHF. The CDR3 DNA reads as TGTGCCAGCAGCGCAACCCTCGGGGGGCGCGATTCACCCCTCCACTTT.

The chain combines TRBV2 with TRBJ2-3, with D tentatively TRBD1 (6 bases). Trimming took 5 bases from V and 2 from J, leaving 8 bases between them. CDR1 SNHLY and CDR2 FYNNEI come from the germline V gene. There are 13 residues in the CDR3. The CDR3, as DNA: TGTGCCAGCAGTAGGGACAACACAGATACGCAGTATTTT. This translates into CASSRDNTDTQYF.

The chain joins TRBV7-9 to TRBJ2-7; D is possibly TRBD2 (6 bases). Trimming pared 6 bases from V and 2 bases from J, leaving 11 bases between. The germline CDR1 and CDR2 sequences are SEHNR and FQNEAQ (reference sequence). The CDR3 length is 13 residues. CDR3 nucleotides: TGTGCCAGCAGGCCCGGGGGTCCCTACGAGCAGTACTTC. Amino acid sequence: CASRPGGPYEQYF.

The chain carries TRBV6-5 and TRBJ1-2; 7 nucleotides align to TRBD1. The CDR3 runs 14 residues. V lost 6 bases, J lost 2 bases, and 6 bases stayed unmatched. Germline V gene data show CDR1 as MNHEY and CDR2 as SVGAGI. This CDR3 reads CASSPLTGNYGYTF. The CDR3, as DNA: TGTGCCAGCAGCCCCCTGACAGGGAACTATGGCTACACCTTC.

This rearrangement joins TRBV9 to TRBJ2-2, with 10 positions matching TRBD2. The CDR3 contains 16 residues. From germline, CDR1 is SGDLS and CDR2 YYNGEE. The J segment lost 7 bases and the V segment lost 4 bases, leaving 10 bases of the junction unmatched. CDR3 sequence (DNA): TGTGCCAGCAGCCCCGTTGATAGCGGGGGGAACGGGGAGCTGTTTTTT. Residues: CASSPVDSGGNGELFF.

This clone occurred a few times. This chain links TRBV27 with TRBJ1-2; D is possibly TRBD1 (6 bases). V lost 2 bases, J lost 7 bases, and 17 bases lay in between. CDR1 is MNHEY and CDR2 is SMNVEV in the germline V gene (reference sequence). The CDR3 spans 15 residues. CDR3 amino acids: CASSLNTGSTLGYTF. CDR3 DNA: TGTGCCAGCAGTTTAAACACAGGGTCTACCCTTGGCTACACCTTC.

This chain uses TRBV19 with TRBJ1-1; 7 bases fit TRBD1. Germline CDR1 is LNHDA and CDR2 is SQIVND (reference sequence). V lost 7 bases and J lost 10; bases outside the gene matches: 6. The CDR3 loop spans 11 amino acids. CDR3 residues: CASKGARGAFF. The CDR3 DNA reads as TGTGCCAGTAAGGGGGCCCGGGGAGCTTTCTTT.

This clone has just one count. The genes are TRBV7-9 and TRBJ2-7; TRBD2 agrees at 8 bases. CDR1 is SEHNR, CDR2 FQNEAQ, per germline (reference sequence). Trimming cost V 1 base and J 3 bases; bases outside gene matches: 2. The CDR3 runs 14 residues. CDR3 coding DNA: TGTGCCAGCAGCTTAGGGCTAGCGGGCTACGAGCAGTACTTC. Translation: CASSLGLAGYEQYF.

This sequence joins TRBV4-3 and TRBJ2-2; 10 nucleotides match TRBD2. CDR3 size: 17 residues. The germline gives CDR1 LGHNA, CDR2 YSLEER. Germline trimming cut 5 bases from V and 6 bases from J; bases unmatched to any gene: 12. The CDR3 region has the DNA TGCGCCAGCAGCAGAAGAGGGCTAGCGGGAGTATCCGGGGAGCTGTTTTTT. Its protein is CASSRRGLAGVSGELFF.

This clone was detected a few times. This chain connects TRBV7-6 to TRBJ1-6; possibly TRBD1 for D (5 bases). CDR3 size: 14 residues. V lost 5 bases and J 7 bases, leaving 12 bases between the germline ends. Germline loops: CDR1 SGHVS, CDR2 FNYEAQ. Here the CDR3 DNA reads TGTGCCAGCAGCCCAGGGAGGTCCAATTCACCCCTCCACTTT. It translates to CASSPGRSNSPLHF.

The rearrangement links TRBV18 to TRBJ2-5; tentative D call: TRBD1 (6 bases). The CDR3 sequence is 13 residues long. Germline V gives CDR1 KGHSH, CDR2 LQKENI. Trimming took 4 bases from V and 5 from J, leaving 11 bases between them. CDR3 region: CASSQGDSETQYF. In DNA, the CDR3 is TGTGCCAGCTCACAGGGGGATTCCGAGACCCAGTACTTC.

The chain has TRBV18 and TRBJ2-7; tentative D call: TRBD2 (5 bases). Per germline, CDR1 KGHSH and CDR2 LQKENI. The CDR3 contains 14 residues. The germline V and J ends were trimmed by 3 bases and 2 bases, with 11 bases remaining between them. The CDR3 DNA sequence: TGTGCCAGCTCACCTAGGACTGCTACCTACGAGCAGTACTTC. Translation gives CASSPRTATYEQYF.

The rearrangement links TRBV7-6 to TRBJ1-1, with D unresolved. V was cut by 3 bases and J by 4 bases, with 12 bases left in between. CDR1 SGHVS and CDR2 FNYEAQ come from the germline V gene. CDR3 size: 14 residues. The CDR3 protein is CASSFPGGSTEAFF. DNA of the CDR3: TGTGCCAGCAGCTTTCCGGGCGGGAGCACTGAAGCTTTCTTT.

A single count supports this clone. This chain uses TRBV5-1 with TRBJ2-7; TRBD2 aligns across 11 bases. Unmatched junction bases numbered 3, after V lost 4 bases and J lost 3 bases. Germline-derived CDR1 and CDR2 are SGHRS and YFSETQ. The CDR3 runs 14 residues. The CDR3 sequence is CASSLTSGGYEQYF. CDR3 sequence (DNA): TGCGCCAGCAGCCTTACTAGCGGGGGCTACGAGCAGTACTTC.

V usage is TRBV5-1 and J usage is TRBJ1-2; tentatively, D is TRBD1 (5 bases). V was shortened by 6 bases and J by 3 bases, with 18 bases between the two germline ends. This CDR3 is 15 amino acids long. Per germline, CDR1 SGHRS and CDR2 YFSETQ. In nucleotides, the CDR3 is TGCGCCAGCAAAACTGGTAGTAGGGGCGACTATGGCTACACCTTC. It specifies CASKTGSRGDYGYTF. The full variable domain, with the rest looked up from reference TRBV5-1 and TRBJ1-2, is KAGVTQTPRYLIKTRGQQVTLSCSPISGHRSVSWYQQTPGQGLQFLFEYFSETQRNKGNFPGRFSGRQFSNSRSEMNVSTLELGDSALYLCASKTGSRGDYGYTFGSGTRLTVV.

The chain employs TRBV7-9 and TRBJ2-5, with 10 nucleotides matching TRBD1. V dropped 3 bases and J dropped 3; count of bases not matched to a gene: 7. Germline CDR1 is SEHNR and CDR2 is FQNEAQ (reference sequence). The CDR3 spans 16 residues. Here the CDR3 reads CASSLSRDRGKETQYF. The CDR3 region has the DNA TGTGCCAGCAGCTTGTCCCGGGACAGGGGAAAAGAGACCCAGTACTTC.

The table lists this clone with a few counts. This chain connects TRBV4-2 to TRBJ1-2; no definite D call. The CDR3 length is 14 residues. Germline V gives CDR1 LGHNA, CDR2 YNFKEQ. Trimming stripped 1 base from V and 0 bases from J, with 6 bases between. CDR3 in DNA: TGTGCCAGCAGCCAAGTACAGTCTAACTATGGCTACACCTTC. Translation: CASSQVQSNYGYTF.

Points on this clone: Its ends do not fully match the called genes, so a read error is possible. The chain couples TRBV2 to TRBJ2-3; 10 bases line up with TRBD1. Germline loops: CDR1 SNHLY, CDR2 FYNNEI. The CDR3 has 15 residues. The CDR3 coding sequence is TGTGCCAGCAGGGAAGACAGGGGGCAGGGAGATACGCAGTATTTT. This gives the protein CASREDRGQGDTQYF.

The genes are TRBV28 and TRBJ2-5, with D possibly TRBD2 on 7 matching bases. Germline lookup yields CDR1 MDHEN and CDR2 SYDVKM. CDR3 length: 17 amino acids. Trimming took 1 base from V and 4 from J, leaving 19 bases between them. Here the CDR3 reads CASSLLGSGRQAETQYF. DNA for the CDR3: TGTGCCAGCAGTTTATTAGGTAGCGGGCGACAGGCAGAGACCCAGTACTTC.

The CDR3 DNA reads as TGTGCCAGCAGTAGACAGGGGGCTTTCCAGCCCCAGCATTTT. This encodes CASSRQGAFQPQHF. The genes are TRBV2 and TRBJ1-5, with 10 bases that match TRBD1. Trimming cost V 5 bases and J 7 bases; bases outside gene matches: 5. CDR3 length: 14 residues. The germline CDR1 and CDR2 sequences are SNHLY and FYNNEI.

The chain uses TRBV28 and TRBJ2-7, with TRBD1 identical over 8 bases. Germline loops: CDR1 MDHEN, CDR2 SYDVKM. J lost 4 bases, V lost 4 bases, and 6 bases had no gene match. CDR3 length: 14 residues. CDR3 sequence (DNA): TGTGCCAGCAGTTCCGGGACAGGTTTTTACGAGCAGTACTTC. This codes for CASSSGTGFYEQYF.

There are a few counts of this clone. The chain is built from TRBV4-3 and TRBJ1-3, with D perhaps matching TRBD1 (6 bases). The CDR3 spans 15 residues. Germline V gene lookup returns CDR1 LGHNA and CDR2 YSLEER. Trimming took 0 bases from V and 2 from J, leaving 8 bases between them. CDR3 residues: CASSQEGAAGNTIYF. The CDR3 region has the DNA TGCGCCAGCAGCCAAGAGGGGGCAGCTGGAAACACCATATATTTT.

V gene TRBV5-1 combines with J gene TRBJ1-1, with a weak D call TRBD1 (6 bases). The CDR3 has 14 residues. The germline V and J ends were trimmed by 6 bases and 1 base, with 13 bases remaining between them. Germline loops: CDR1 SGHRS, CDR2 YFSETQ. The CDR3 DNA reads as TGCGCCAGCACCTTCCAGGGGTCGAACACTGAAGCTTTCTTT. Its translation: CASTFQGSNTEAFF.

The rearrangement joins TRBV19 to TRBJ1-5; 10 nucleotides agree with TRBD1. The CDR3 consists of 19 residues. Germline V gives CDR1 LNHDA, CDR2 SQIVND (reference sequence). V dropped 5 bases and J dropped 0; count of bases not matched to a gene: 13. DNA of the CDR3: TGTGCCAGTAGTCCTCGGACAGGGGGGATTTCTTATAGCAATCAGCCCCAGCATTTT. It translates to CASSPRTGGISYSNQPQHF.

A few counts support this clone. V usage is TRBV6-5 and J usage is TRBJ2-5; TRBD2 matches at 11 bases. V shed 8 bases and J 4 bases; nucleotides not matched to a gene: 9. The CDR3 consists of 15 residues. Per germline, CDR1 MNHEY and CDR2 SVGAGI. For the CDR3, the DNA is TGTGCCAGCGGAGGGGTAGCGGGAGGGGGAGAGACCCAGTACTTC. It is translated as CASGGVAGGGETQYF.